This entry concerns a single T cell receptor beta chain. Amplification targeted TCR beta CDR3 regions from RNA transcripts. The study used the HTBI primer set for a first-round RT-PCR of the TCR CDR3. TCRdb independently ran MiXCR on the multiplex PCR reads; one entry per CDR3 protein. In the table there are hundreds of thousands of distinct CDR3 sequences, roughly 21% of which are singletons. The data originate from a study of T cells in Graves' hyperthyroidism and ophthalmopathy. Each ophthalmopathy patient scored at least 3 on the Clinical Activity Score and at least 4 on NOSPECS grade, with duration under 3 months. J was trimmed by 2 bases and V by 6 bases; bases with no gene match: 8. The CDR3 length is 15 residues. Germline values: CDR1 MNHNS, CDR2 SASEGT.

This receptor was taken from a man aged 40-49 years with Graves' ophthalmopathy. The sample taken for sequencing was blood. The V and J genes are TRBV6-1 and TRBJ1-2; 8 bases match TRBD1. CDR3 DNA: TGTGCCAGCAGAGGTGGGGCAGGGGGCAACTATGGCTACACCTTC. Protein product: CASRGGAGGNYGYTF.